This T cell receptor (beta chain) was sequenced for a study of a mutant IDH1 vaccine in newly diagnosed glioma. Study at large: Earlier therapy was either radiotherapy, temozolomide, or both, and most got both.

Sequenced by immunoSEQ multiplex PCR; TCRdb stores in-frame clones only, minus some. The sample comprises 60,000 or so clones, more than 80% of which are singletons, and about 5% rests with the top ten. The time point here: week 5, during vaccination. Doses consisted of 300 ug of mutant IDH1 20-mer peptide each, paired with topical imiquimod. As for this clone: Its antigen is unidentified.

The CDR3 runs to 11 residues. CDR1 and CDR2 from the germline V gene are MDHEN and SYDVKM. V lost 9 bases and J lost 4, with 8 bases in between. Sample: PBMCs, taken from a glioma patient whose treatment included an IDH1 peptide vaccine. The receptor comes from a woman aged 40 to 55 with glioma. The chain joins TRBV28 to TRBJ2-3; possibly TRBD1 or TRBD2 for D (6 bases each). The CDR3: CASRGADTQYF. CDR3 bases: TGTGCCAGTAGGGGGGCAGATACGCAGTATTTT.